Here is one TCR beta chain with its context. The clone's antigen remains unknown. Qualities for individual bases were not recorded, and no much larger clone is one base off. This specimen comes from a study of shared T cell receptors in the human thymus (dated by TCRdb to the early 2020s). About the full investigation: The study investigated the way shared, self-reactive T-cell receptor alpha chains are produced in the human thymus.

Library preparation used the immunoSEQ multiplex PCR assay. The table was pulled from immuneACCESS by TCRdb, which kept in-frame rearrangements only. Such tables lose some clones; where checked, under half of the loss comes from unresolved V genes, and the rest has no known cause. The sample includes more than 550,000 clones, with around 87% observed a single time. Jointly, the top ten make up roughly 0.0094% of the sample. These same data were also listed under a study on human thymus T cells. The second publication reports: Donors were immunologically healthy infants undergoing open corrective cardiac surgery for congenital heart defects in Finland. The thymus tissue came from surgical resects taken out during corrective cardiac surgery. V and J gene segment usage appeared biased in both thymic and peripheral blood repertoires. According to the related research, thymic TCR repertoires were highly overlapping among unrelated individuals. The study used about eight infant thymus samples plus four related peripheral blood samples to characterize TCR alpha and beta repertoires. The cohort included 5 or 6 male and a couple of female infants, with donor ages spanning 7 to 244 days. Thymocytes were mechanically released from the tissue and were stored as pellets of about 8.5-31 million cells at -70 degrees C. Genomic DNA was extracted from frozen cell pellets with a QIAsymphony instrument. The immunoSEQ multiplex PCR assay was used to amplify the TCRB and TCRAD loci from a standardized amount of quality-controlled genomic DNA. Amplicons spanned the V(D)J region at a length sufficient to cover the CDR3 and identify V and J genes. Through the commercial immunoSEQ service, the amplicons were sequenced on an Illumina platform. Corrections for primer bias and sequencing errors followed previously described methods, while TCRAD and TCRB definitions were based on the IMGT database. The repertoires were analysed using immunoSEQ Analyzer 3.0 and VDJTools for basic statistics, V/J segment usage, diversity estimates, rarefaction and pairwise overlap. Diversity was estimated using the Chao1, ChaoE, Efron-Thisted, Shannon and inverse Simpson indices, and was also estimated on datasets down-sampled to the size of the smallest sample. Repertoire overlap was determined by strict matching of CDR3 nucleotide sequence, V gene and J gene, and Jaccard-based multidimensional scaling clustering was applied. On average, thymus samples gave 750,000 to 1,000,000 unique TCRB clonotypes, whereas blood samples gave around 80,000.

The sample was thymocytes. The source of this sequence is a boy in the first two years of life with a congenital heart defect. Donor details come from another sample of the same person, matched by shared clones.

Here is the DNA: TGTGCCAGCAGTCTTCGGACGGGAACAACTGAAGCTTTCTTT. This codes for CASSLRTGTTEAFF. The chain is encoded by TRBV27 joined to TRBJ1-1; the D gene assignment is ambiguous. The CDR3, from cysteine to phenylalanine, totals 14 residues. The entry retains the CDR3 DNA only, 42 bases that are in frame from base 1. V lost 5 bases and J lost 5 bases; the stretch between them is 15 bases long. The germline V gene (reference sequence) yields MNHEY for CDR1 and SMNVEV for CDR2.